Below are 16 T cell receptor beta chains sequenced from a single sample in a study of blood T cell repertoires in COVID-19. Assay used: immunoSEQ multiplex PCR; TCRdb lists only in-frame clones, some missing. This repertoire shows approximately 280,000 clones, roughly 90% found once; its top ten account for about 4.6%. The sample taken for sequencing was peripheral blood. Every receptor here comes from a man in his forties or fifties with acute or convalescent COVID-19.

The J gene is TRBJ2-5, the V gene TRBV5-4, with 9 bases identical to TRBD1. CDR1 is SGHNT and CDR2 is YYREEE in the germline V gene (reference sequence). The CDR3 runs to 15 residues. The ends lost 1 base at V and 5 bases at J; junction bases unmatched: 6. The CDR3 DNA reads as TGTGCCAGCAGCTTGACAGGGGGCTGGAGGGAGACCCAGTACTTC. Its translation: CASSLTGGWRETQYF.

The chain uses TRBV29-1 and TRBJ2-7, with D hard to call. Looked up from germline, CDR1 is SQVTM and CDR2 is ANQGSEA. The CDR3 is made up of 11 amino acids. V lost 5 bases and J 1 base, leaving 6 bases between the germline ends. The CDR3 coding sequence is TGCAGCGTTATACGGTCCTACGAGCAGTACTTC. Its translation: CSVIRSYEQYF.

The gene calls are TRBV27 and TRBJ2-2; D uncertain. The CDR3 is 13 residues long. V was shortened by 3 bases and J by 4 bases, with 6 bases between the two germline ends. CDR1 is MNHEY, CDR2 SMNVEV, per germline (reference sequence). Written as DNA, the CDR3 is TGTGCCAGCAGTTTGCCAGGCACCGGGGAGCTGTTTTTT. It encodes CASSLPGTGELFF.

The chain links TRBV28 to TRBJ2-1; TRBD2 matches 9 bases. Germline V lookup: CDR1 MDHEN, CDR2 SYDVKM. Trimming removed 4 bases from V and 5 bases from J; junction bases left unmatched: 15. The CDR3 has 18 residues. Written as DNA, the CDR3 is TGTGCCAGCAGTTCCCAGAGGCGGGGGGGGCTGATCGACAATGAGCAGTTCTTC. This translates into CASSSQRRGGLIDNEQFF.

The genes are TRBV5-1 and TRBJ1-1; TRBD1 matches 7 bases. Germline trimming cut 5 bases from V and 2 bases from J; bases unmatched to any gene: 9. Looked up from germline, CDR1 is SGHRS and CDR2 is YFSETQ. There are 15 residues in the CDR3. The CDR3 reads CASRSPDRANTEAFF. The CDR3 bases are TGCGCCAGCAGGAGCCCTGACAGGGCAAACACTGAAGCTTTCTTT. Complete variable domain (other parts from reference TRBV5-1 and TRBJ1-1): KAGVTQTPRYLIKTRGQQVTLSCSPISGHRSVSWYQQTPGQGLQFLFEYFSETQRNKGNFPGRFSGRQFSNSRSEMNVSTLELGDSALYLCASRSPDRANTEAFFGQGTRLTVV.

The rearrangement uses TRBV2 and TRBJ1-1; D gene unclear. CDR3 length: 14 amino acids. Per the germline V gene, CDR1 is SNHLY and CDR2 is FYNNEI. Trimming stripped 8 bases from V and 8 bases from J, with 21 bases between. CDR3 sequence reads: CASPPPSGAPEAFF. The CDR3 bases are TGTGCCAGCCCGCCCCCGAGCGGTGCCCCGGAAGCTTTCTTT.

In nucleotides, the CDR3 is TGTGCCAGCAGTTTTGGCAGAATGAACACCGGGGAGCTGTTTTTT. This sequence encodes CASSFGRMNTGELFF. This sequence joins TRBV27 and TRBJ2-2; no clear D gene. The CDR3 contains 15 residues. Germline V gene sequence: CDR1 MNHEY, CDR2 SMNVEV (reference sequence). With 3 bases removed from V and 1 base from J, the gap between germline ends came to 9 bases.

The rearrangement joins TRBV6-5 to TRBJ1-1; unclear D gene. CDR3 length equals 12 residues. The ends were cut back, 7 bases at V and 4 bases at J, with 10 bases in the middle. The germline gives CDR1 MNHEY, CDR2 SVGAGI. CDR3 residues: CASTGWGTEAFF. CDR3 nucleotides: TGTGCCAGCACGGGGTGGGGCACTGAAGCTTTCTTT.

This chain connects TRBV14 to TRBJ1-4, with D unclear. The CDR3 is 12 amino acids. The ends were cut back, 3 bases at V and 14 bases at J, with 13 bases in the middle. The germline V gene has CDR1 SGHDN and CDR2 FVKESK. The CDR3 nucleotides are TGTGCCAGCAGCCAGACCCGGGAGTCTCTGTTTTTT. It translates to CASSQTRESLFF.

The V and J genes are TRBV3-1 (or the pseudogene TRBV3-2) and TRBJ2-1; D is unclear. Trimming cost V 8 bases and J 12 bases, with 17 bases left between them. Germline values: CDR1 LGHDT, CDR2 YNNKEL (reference sequence). The CDR3 covers 12 residues. CDR3 in amino acids: CASAIENSGQFF. CDR3 sequence (DNA): TGTGCCAGCGCCATAGAAAATTCTGGGCAGTTCTTC.

This clone was counted once. J is TRBJ1-1 and V is TRBV19, with 8 bases identical to TRBD1. There are 14 residues in the CDR3. The V gene's germline CDR1 is LNHDA and CDR2 SQIVND (reference sequence). J gave up 1 base and V 4 bases, and 2 bases lay outside the gene matches. The CDR3 nucleotides are TGTGCCAGTAGTACAGGGGGCTCGAACACTGAAGCTTTCTTT. It codes for CASSTGGSNTEAFF.

The CDR3 DNA reads as TGTGCCAGCAGCTCACAGGGGCGGCACGAGCAGTACTTC. Its translation: CASSSQGRHEQYF. The chain employs TRBV6-6 and TRBJ2-7; TRBD1 aligns across 7 bases. Trimming took 6 bases from V and 5 from J; bases not matched to a gene: 7. The CDR3 has 13 amino acids. CDR1 and CDR2 (germline): MNHNY, SVGAGI (reference sequence).

The chain combines TRBV28 with TRBJ1-4; TRBD1 agrees at 9 bases. V gave up 6 bases and J gave up 6 bases; unmatched junction bases: 5. Germline V CDR1 and CDR2: MDHEN, SYDVKM. The CDR3 totals 14 residues. Here the CDR3 reads CASRRTGVDEKLFF. CDR3 nucleotides: TGTGCCAGCAGGCGGACAGGGGTAGATGAAAAACTGTTTTTT.

This chain joins TRBV7-7 and TRBJ1-4; TRBD1 is a possible D gene (6 bases). The V end lost 8 bases, the J end lost 3 bases, and 16 bases lay between the germline ends. Germline V CDR1 and CDR2: SSHAT, FNYEAQ (reference sequence). CDR3 length equals 15 residues. This CDR3 reads CASSMGGAANEKLFF. Written as DNA, the CDR3 is TGTGCCAGCTCCATGGGGGGGGCAGCTAATGAAAAACTGTTTTTT.

This rearrangement joins TRBV24-1 to TRBJ2-7; tentatively, D is TRBD2 (6 bases). V lost 2 bases and J lost 9, with 13 bases in between. CDR3 length: 13 amino acids. Germline loops: CDR1 KGHDR, CDR2 SFDVKD. The CDR3 DNA is TGTGCCACCAGTGATTGGGGACTCTCAGGGCAGTACTTC. Its protein product is CATSDWGLSGQYF.

The V gene is TRBV11-2, the J gene TRBJ2-7, with 7 bases aligning to TRBD1. V was clipped by 6 bases and J by 9 bases; unmatched bases: 8. This CDR3 region has 12 residues. Germline V gene sequence: CDR1 SGHAT, CDR2 FQNNGV. The DNA for the CDR3 is TGTGCCAGCAGTAACCACAGGGGTGGGCAGTACTTC. It encodes CASSNHRGGQYF.